This passage covers 10 T cell receptor beta chains from one sample sequenced in a study of T cell changes during pregnancy in multiple sclerosis. Clones were read by immunoSEQ multiplex PCR, and TCRdb kept only the in-frame ones, dropping some. The sample includes tens of thousands of clones, approximately 93% of them seen just once. Sequences were derived from CD8+ T cells from peripheral blood mononuclear cells, sampled in the second trimester of pregnancy. These receptors were collected from a female donor with multiple sclerosis, enrolled in a pregnancy study.

The chain recombines TRBV21-1 with TRBJ1-2; no check of the table's D call, TRBD1, against the DNA was made. TRBV21-1 is deemed a pseudogene. The CDR3 runs to 18 residues. CDR3 region: CASSKRRTGGDKGSGYTF. The CDR3 nucleotides are TGTGCCAGCAGCAAACGGCGGACAGGGGGCGACAAGGGAAGTGGCTACACCTTC.

The table lists this clone with a count of one. The chain uses TRBV6-5 and TRBJ1-2; 9 bases align to TRBD1. Looked up from germline, CDR1 is MNHEY and CDR2 is SVGAGI. The ends lost 7 bases at V and 3 bases at J; junction bases unmatched: 6. This CDR3 is built from 14 residues. The CDR3 bases are TGTGCCAGCAATCCGACAGGGGGAGACTATGGCTACACCTTC. Its protein is CASNPTGGDYGYTF.

The rearrangement links TRBV9 to TRBJ2-1; weak D call: TRBD2 (6 bases). Germline V CDR1 and CDR2: SGDLS, YYNGEE. V was pared by 3 bases and J by 4 bases, with 20 bases between. The CDR3 runs 17 residues. The CDR3 here is CASSAMGGSLDYNEQFF. The CDR3 DNA reads as TGTGCCAGCAGCGCCATGGGGGGTAGCCTAGATTACAATGAGCAGTTCTTC.

This chain links TRBV7-6 with TRBJ1-1, with D perhaps TRBD1 (6 bases). The germline V gene has CDR1 SGHVS and CDR2 FNYEAQ. Trimming cost V 5 bases and J 5 bases, with 18 bases left between them. The CDR3 covers 15 residues. CDR3 amino acids: CASSLPRGEGTEAFF. In DNA, the CDR3 is TGTGCCAGCAGCCTACCCAGGGGAGAGGGAACTGAAGCTTTCTTT.

This chain links TRBV7-2 with TRBJ2-1, with TRBD1 identical over 8 bases. J was trimmed by 4 bases and V by 8 bases; bases with no gene match: 7. The CDR3 covers 14 residues. The V gene's germline CDR1 is SGHTA and CDR2 FQGNSA. The CDR3 loop is CASLDRGGYNEQFF. CDR3 coding DNA: TGTGCCAGCCTAGACAGGGGAGGATACAATGAGCAGTTCTTC.

CDR3 in amino acids: CASSLWSLTSTDTQYF. CDR3 coding DNA: TGTGCCAGCAGCTTGTGGTCACTTACTAGCACAGATACGCAGTATTTT. The rearrangement joins TRBV5-8 to TRBJ2-3; D is unresolved. This CDR3 is 16 amino acids long. The V end lost 1 base, the J end lost 0 bases, and 12 bases lay between the germline ends. Germline lookup yields CDR1 SGHTS and CDR2 YDEGEE. Drawing the rest from reference TRBV5-8 and TRBJ2-3, the complete variable domain is EAGVTQSPTHLIKTRGQQATLRCSPISGHTSVYWYQQALGLGLQFLLWYDEGEERNRGNFPPRFSGRQFPNYSSELNVNALELEDSALYLCASSLWSLTSTDTQYFGPGTRLTVL.

This clone was recorded once. The chain carries TRBV11-2 and TRBJ1-2; 7 bases map to TRBD1. The CDR3 has 14 residues. CDR1 is SGHAT and CDR2 is FQNNGV in the germline V gene. Trimming at V came to 4 bases and at J to 3 bases, leaving 5 bases not matched to a gene. The CDR3 nucleotides are TGTGCCAGCAGCTCTACAGGGGAGGACTATGGCTACACCTTC. It encodes CASSSTGEDYGYTF.

The J gene is TRBJ2-7, the V gene TRBV5-4; 7 nucleotides match TRBD1. CDR3 length: 14 residues. Germline trimming cut 4 bases from V and 3 bases from J; bases unmatched to any gene: 7. CDR1 is SGHNT, CDR2 YYREEE, per germline (reference sequence). Here the CDR3 DNA reads TGTGCCAGCAGCGCGCCCGGGACAGACTACGAGCAGTACTTC. Amino acids: CASSAPGTDYEQYF.

This sequence joins TRBV19 and TRBJ1-1; 9 nucleotides agree with TRBD1. This CDR3 contains 15 residues. Losses at the gene ends were 3 bases for V and 2 bases for J; bases not matched to a gene: 4. Per germline, CDR1 LNHDA and CDR2 SQIVND (reference sequence). This CDR3 is CASSIGDRVNTEAFF. CDR3 sequence (DNA): TGTGCCAGTAGTATTGGGGACAGGGTTAACACTGAAGCTTTCTTT.

This sequence joins TRBV27 and TRBJ1-2; TRBD1 matches at 11 bases. With V trimmed by 5 bases and J by 8 bases, 10 bases remained unmatched. Germline lookup yields CDR1 MNHEY and CDR2 SMNVEV (reference sequence). The CDR3 extends over 15 amino acids. This chain's CDR3 is CASSPPPGQGGGYTF. The DNA of the CDR3 is TGTGCCAGCAGTCCCCCTCCGGGACAGGGGGGAGGCTACACCTTC.